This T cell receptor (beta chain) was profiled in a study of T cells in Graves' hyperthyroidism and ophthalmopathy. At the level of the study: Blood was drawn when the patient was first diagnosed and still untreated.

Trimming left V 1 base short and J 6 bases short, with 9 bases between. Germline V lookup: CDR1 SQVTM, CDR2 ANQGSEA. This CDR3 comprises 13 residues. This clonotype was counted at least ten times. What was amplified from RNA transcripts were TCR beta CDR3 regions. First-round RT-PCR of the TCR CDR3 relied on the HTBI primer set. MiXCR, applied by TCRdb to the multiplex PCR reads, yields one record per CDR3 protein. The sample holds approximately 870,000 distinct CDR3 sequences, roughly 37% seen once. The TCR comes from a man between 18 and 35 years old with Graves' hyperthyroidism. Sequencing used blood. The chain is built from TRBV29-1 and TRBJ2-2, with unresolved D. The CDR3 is CSVEGEAAGELFF. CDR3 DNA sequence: TGCAGCGTTGAAGGCGAGGCGGCCGGGGAGCTGTTTTTT.